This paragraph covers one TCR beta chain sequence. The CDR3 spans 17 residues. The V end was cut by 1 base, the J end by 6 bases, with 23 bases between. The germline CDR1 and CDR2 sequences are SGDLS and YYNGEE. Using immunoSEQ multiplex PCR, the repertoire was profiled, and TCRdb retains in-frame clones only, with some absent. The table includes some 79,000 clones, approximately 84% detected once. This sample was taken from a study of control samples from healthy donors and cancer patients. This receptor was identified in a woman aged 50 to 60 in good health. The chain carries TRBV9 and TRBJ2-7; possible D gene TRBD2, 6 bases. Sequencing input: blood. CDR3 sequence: CASSVPANGTDVGEQYF. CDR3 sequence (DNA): TGTGCCAGCAGCGTACCGGCCAACGGGACTGACGTTGGCGAGCAGTACTTC.